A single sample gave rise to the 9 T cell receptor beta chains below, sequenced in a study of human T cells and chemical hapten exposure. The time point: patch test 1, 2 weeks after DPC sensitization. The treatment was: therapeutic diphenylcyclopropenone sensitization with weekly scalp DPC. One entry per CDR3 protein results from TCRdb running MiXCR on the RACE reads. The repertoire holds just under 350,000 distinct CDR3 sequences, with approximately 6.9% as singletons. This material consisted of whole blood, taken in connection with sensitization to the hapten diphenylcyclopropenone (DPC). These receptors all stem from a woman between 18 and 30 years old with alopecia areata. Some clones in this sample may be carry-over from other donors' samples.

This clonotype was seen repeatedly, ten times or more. The CDR3 here is CSVVRSEQFF. The DNA of the CDR3 is TGCAGCGTTGTAAGGAGTGAGCAGTTCTTC. V is TRBV29-1 and J is TRBJ2-1; D is ambiguous. CDR1 is SQVTM, CDR2 ANQGSEA, per germline. This CDR3 has 10 residues. Trimming removed 4 bases at V and 9 bases at J, with 7 bases between.

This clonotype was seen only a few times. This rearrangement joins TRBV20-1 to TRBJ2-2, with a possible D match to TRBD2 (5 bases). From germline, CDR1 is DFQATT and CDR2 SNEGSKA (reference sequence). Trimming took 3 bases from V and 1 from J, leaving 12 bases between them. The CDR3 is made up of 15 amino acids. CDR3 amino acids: CSARVGGLNTGELFF. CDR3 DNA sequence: TGCAGTGCTAGGGTCGGCGGGTTGAACACCGGGGAGCTGTTTTTT.

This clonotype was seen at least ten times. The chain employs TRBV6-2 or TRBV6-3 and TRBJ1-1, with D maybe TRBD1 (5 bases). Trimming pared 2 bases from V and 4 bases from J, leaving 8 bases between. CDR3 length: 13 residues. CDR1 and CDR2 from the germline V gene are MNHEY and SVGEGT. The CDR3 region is CASSYRGVTEAFF. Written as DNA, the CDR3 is TGTGCCAGCAGTTACAGGGGCGTCACTGAAGCTTTCTTT.

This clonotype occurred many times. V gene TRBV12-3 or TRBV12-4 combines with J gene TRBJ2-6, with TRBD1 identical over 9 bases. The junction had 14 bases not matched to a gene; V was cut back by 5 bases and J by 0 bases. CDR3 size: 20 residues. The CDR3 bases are TGTGCCAGCAGTCGAGTCCCGGGACAGGGCCGATACTCTGGGGCCAACGTCCTGACTTTC. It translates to CASSRVPGQGRYSGANVLTF.

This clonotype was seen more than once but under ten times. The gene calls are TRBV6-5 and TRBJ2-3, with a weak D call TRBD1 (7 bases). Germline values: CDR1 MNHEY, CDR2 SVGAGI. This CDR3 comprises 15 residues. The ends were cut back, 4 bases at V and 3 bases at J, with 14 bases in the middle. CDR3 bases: TGTGCCAGCAGTTGGGGGTCAGGGGGGACAGATACGCAGTATTTT. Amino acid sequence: CASSWGSGGTDTQYF.

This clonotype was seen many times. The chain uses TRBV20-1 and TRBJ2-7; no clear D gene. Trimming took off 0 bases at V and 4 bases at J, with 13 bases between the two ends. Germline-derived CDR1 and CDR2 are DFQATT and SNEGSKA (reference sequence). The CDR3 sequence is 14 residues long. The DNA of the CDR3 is TGCAGTGCTAGAGATCCAGAGGCGGCGTACGAGCAGTACTTC. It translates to CSARDPEAAYEQYF.

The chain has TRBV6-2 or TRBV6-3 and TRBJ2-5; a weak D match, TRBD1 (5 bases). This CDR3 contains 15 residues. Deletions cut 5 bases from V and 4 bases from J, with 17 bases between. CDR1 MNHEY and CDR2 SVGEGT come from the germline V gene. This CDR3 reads CASSDPFRVPETQYF. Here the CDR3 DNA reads TGTGCCAGCAGTGACCCCTTCAGGGTTCCAGAGACCCAGTACTTC.

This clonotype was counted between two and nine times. DNA for the CDR3: TGTGCCAGCAGCTTAAGTGGTGTACTGGATGAAGCTTTCTTT. This translates into CASSLSGVLDEAFF. The V and J genes are TRBV7-2 and TRBJ1-1; D unclear. Germline V CDR1 and CDR2: SGHTA, FQGNSA. Trimming shortened V by 2 bases and J by 7 bases, and 14 bases separated the two germline ends. The length of the CDR3 is 14 residues.

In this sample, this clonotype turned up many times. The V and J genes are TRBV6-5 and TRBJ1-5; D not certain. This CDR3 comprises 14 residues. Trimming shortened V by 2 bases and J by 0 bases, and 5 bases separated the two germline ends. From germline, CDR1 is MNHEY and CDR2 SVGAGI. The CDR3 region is CASSYGYSNQPQHF. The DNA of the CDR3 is TGTGCCAGCAGTTACGGGTATAGCAATCAGCCCCAGCATTTT.